This TCR beta chain was sequenced for a study of CD8 T cells in ankylosing spondylitis. Overall study findings and caveats: Made up of about eight highly homologous variants, a TCR beta motif appeared characteristic of ankylosing spondylitis blood. Previously reported in reactive arthritis synovial fluid and blood were some of the motif variants. Matched ankylosing spondylitis synovial fluid reportedly showed significant enrichment of disease-linked clones. CD8+ disease-linked clones were present at relatively low frequencies in blood.

Trimming took off 4 bases at V and 4 bases at J, with 20 bases between the two ends. The germline V gene encodes CDR1 DFQATT and CDR2 SNEGSKA (reference sequence). The CDR3 has 15 residues. This clonotype appeared a few times. Antigen: not known. Quantitative 5'-RACE with molecular barcodes produced the TCR beta libraries. TCRdb reanalysed the 5' RACE reads using MiXCR and keeps one entry per CDR3 protein. Of approximately 300,000 distinct CDR3 sequences listed, around 8% are singletons. Source material: blood, either unsorted or a sorted T cell fraction (not recorded which). The receptor comes from a male donor with ankylosing spondylitis. The V and J genes are TRBV20-1 and TRBJ2-7, with a possible D match to TRBD1 (6 bases). Here the CDR3 DNA reads TGCAGTGCTATGGACAGCCCCGGTGTTGATTACGAGCAGTACTTC. Its translation: CSAMDSPGVDYEQYF.